This T cell receptor beta chain comes out of a study of OX40 agonist ivuxolimab in advanced cancers. For the wider study: Ivuxolimab was a fully human IgG2 agonistic monoclonal antibody targeting the costimulatory receptor OX40 (CD134). Intravenous ivuxolimab was administered to patients every 2 weeks at six dose levels: 0.01, 0.1, 0.3, 1.5, 3 and 10 mg/kg. Of the roughly 51 dose-escalation patients, hepatocellular carcinoma was present in around 20, melanoma in approximately 15, renal cell carcinoma in 9 and head and neck cancer in 9. The dose-escalation cohort was approximately 83% male with a mean age of roughly 60 years, ranging from roughly 23 to 79. Prior anti-PD-1, anti-PD-L1 or anti-CTLA-4 therapy was permitted, and 40% of dose-escalation patients had received checkpoint inhibitors. Partial responses occurred in three dose-escalation patients: two with cutaneous melanoma and one with hepatocellular carcinoma. The point of sequencing TCRbeta in the periphery was to test whether ivuxolimab changed TCR sequence diversity and drove clonal T-cell expansion. The paper covers the monotherapy dose-escalation part of the phase I ivuxolimab trial, which included N of about 50 patients.

What the authors observed across the whole study: The antigen specificity of the clonally expanded peripheral T cells was not determined. After ivuxolimab, more expanded clones were found on average in CD8+ T cells than in CD4+ T cells. In the 0.1-3.0 mg/kg groups, partial responders were among the patients with the lowest normalized peripheral clonal expansion, particularly in CD8+ T cells. Low levels of normalized T-cell clonal expansion were also seen in some patients who did not respond. Clonal expansion of both CD4+ and CD8+ blood T cells was observed from baseline to week 6 at doses 0.1 to 3.0 mg/kg.

A note on this clone: It lacks a known antigen. No clone much larger than this one lies a single base away; base qualities are absent.

The trial excluded patients who had a history of autoimmune disease or were on systemic immunosuppression. In every dose cohort, peripheral blood was drawn for TCR sequencing at baseline, cycle 4 day 1, and cycle 7 day 1. Samples came from an open-label, multicenter, first-in-human phase I dose-escalation trial of ivuxolimab. The trial enrolled adults with locally advanced or metastatic head and neck squamous cell, hepatocellular, melanoma or renal cell carcinoma. CD4+ and CD8+ T cells were sorted separately from peripheral blood before TCR sequencing. Based on the germline V gene (reference sequence), the CDR1 and CDR2 sequences are LNHDA and SQIVND. From the cysteine up to the phenylalanine, the CDR3 has a length of 16 residues. Kept here is only the CDR3 DNA, which spans 48 bases and is read in frame from base 1. V loses 1 base of germline sequence and J loses 0 bases, and the interval between the two ends is 10 bases.

Genomic DNA was isolated from the sorted cells so that the TCRbeta CDR3 region could be sequenced. TCRbeta CDR3 regions were sequenced using the immunoSEQ Assay. Imported from immuneACCESS, the table was reduced by TCRdb to in-frame sequences with V and J called. These copies leave out some clones; in studies compared against another copy, an unresolved V gene accounts for under half, and the cause of the remainder is not known. For this sample there are approximately 79,000 clones; 85% appear just once. Of the sample, 2.5% to 3.5% falls within the top ten clones. The chain is encoded by TRBV19 joined to TRBJ1-5; tentative D gene TRBD1, with 5 bases matching. The input for sequencing was CD4+ or CD8+ T cells sorted from blood, taken in a trial of the OX40 agonist ivuxolimab. The origin of this receptor is an adult with an advanced solid tumor such as melanoma, head and neck, liver or kidney cancer. Here the CDR3 is given as CASSIGQLNSNQPQHF. The DNA is as follows: TGTGCCAGTAGTATAGGACAGTTGAATAGCAATCAGCCCCAGCATTTT.